This TCR beta chain was sequenced during a study of low-dose radiotherapy and immunotherapy resistance in tumors. Both TCRalpha and TCRbeta chains were reverse transcribed with V-gene-specific primers. With a constant-region primer and a V-primer adapter, TCRs were subjected to roughly 18 PCR cycles of amplification. In vitro transcription served to amplify the isolated mRNA. TCRdb itself ran the reads through MiXCR, one entry per CDR3 protein. The sample includes just over 90,000 distinct CDR3 sequences, less than 25% of them seen just once. Specified time point: after trial treatment. Stated treatment: LDRT plus nivolumab, ipilimumab, low-dose cyclophosphamide and aspirin (RACIN trial). Donors, who were enrolled in a single-arm phase I dose-escalation trial, received nivolumab, ipilimumab, aspirin, low-dose cyclophosphamide and low-dose radiotherapy. V lost 0 bases to trimming and J lost 0 bases, with 9 bases between them. Germline V gene data show CDR1 as SGDLS and CDR2 as YYNGEE. The CDR3 length is 15 residues.

There are many counts of this clonotype. The chain is built from TRBV9 and TRBJ2-5; D not resolved. This clonotype originated in a female donor with ovarian cancer. The input for sequencing was PBMCs, taken after low-dose radiotherapy plus immunotherapy. The CDR3 region is CASSVAVGYQETQYF. CDR3 nucleotide sequence: TGTGCCAGCAGCGTAGCGGTAGGGTACCAAGAGACCCAGTACTTC.